Given below is one TCR beta chain in context. Its antigen remains unidentified. This entry is derived from a study of regulatory T cells in long-lasting Graves disease. The study's findings and limits: Persistent patients shared more public clonotypes (under 3,000) than newly diagnosed patients (about 1,000). Lower TCR diversity characterized persistent Graves' patients relative to newly diagnosed patients.

Time point in this sample: persistent/refractory GD, antithyroid drugs over 5 years with positive TRAb. PBMC-extracted RNA yielded the TCR library. HTBI primers from iRepertoire and Arm-PCR of CDR3 regions yielded the TCR beta libraries. In the original workflow: Analysis of the samples identified about 62 TRBV and about 14 TRBJ segments. TCRdb reanalysed the multiplex PCR reads using MiXCR and keeps one entry per CDR3 protein. V and J calls and clone size were set by TCRdb, not the authors. Of 300,000 to 350,000 distinct CDR3 sequences listed, roughly a fifth were seen once; the top ten hold 25% to 30%. The sequence was obtained from a female donor with Graves disease. Sequenced here: peripheral blood mononuclear cells (PBMCs), sampled when the disease was refractory, from a patient treated with antithyroid drugs.

The CDR3 sequence: CASSLFNSPLQPQHF. Here the CDR3 DNA reads TGTGCCAGCAGCTTGTTTAATTCTCCGCTTCAGCCCCAGCATTTT. The chain is built from TRBV5-4 and TRBJ1-5, with D unclear. CDR3 size: 15 residues. The V gene lost 1 base and the J gene lost 6 bases, with 14 bases spanning the gap. Germline V gene data show CDR1 as SGHNT and CDR2 as YYREEE (reference sequence).